The 4 T cell receptor beta chains listed next were all sequenced from one sample in a study of blood T cell repertoires in COVID-19. Some clones are missing from TCRdb's copy, which holds only in-frame ones; the method was immunoSEQ multiplex PCR. Among hundreds of thousands of clones, roughly 85% were seen once, and the ten largest hold 1.5% to 2%. Sample: PBMCs or T cells enriched from blood (not recorded which). The receptor set was obtained from a woman aged 30 to 39 who had been exposed to COVID-19.

This clone has just a few counts. CDR3 sequence (DNA): TGCAGCGTTGAAACAGGGGGAGGGTATGGCTACACCTTC. Amino acids: CSVETGGGYGYTF. The rearrangement links TRBV29-1 to TRBJ1-2, with TRBD1 matching 8 bases. The CDR3 has 13 amino acids. Germline V lookup: CDR1 SQVTM, CDR2 ANQGSEA. The V and J ends lost 2 bases and 5 bases, in that order; junction bases with no gene match: 4.

This clone has more than one count but fewer than ten. The chain links TRBV10-3 to TRBJ1-1; D unresolved. CDR1 ENHRY and CDR2 SYGVKD come from the germline V gene. Trimming removed 0 bases from V and 6 bases from J, with 8 bases in between. The CDR3 extends over 13 amino acids. The CDR3 spells CAISESQAAEAFF. The DNA for the CDR3 is TGTGCCATCAGTGAGTCCCAGGCCGCTGAAGCTTTCTTT.

This clone came up once. The chain recombines TRBV18 with TRBJ2-7, with 9 bases identical to TRBD2. The J segment lost 2 bases and the V segment lost 4 bases, leaving 6 bases of the junction unmatched. Germline CDR1 is KGHSH and CDR2 is LQKENI. The CDR3 is made up of 15 amino acids. Here the CDR3 reads CASSLGLALTYEQYF. The CDR3 bases are TGTGCCAGCTCACTCGGACTAGCGCTAACCTACGAGCAGTACTTC.

The chain links TRBV30 to TRBJ1-6; 9 positions agree with TRBD1. The CDR3 contains 18 residues. The junction had 15 bases not matched to a gene; V was cut back by 8 bases and J by 1 base. Germline V CDR1 and CDR2: GTSNPN, SVGIG (reference sequence). The CDR3 bases are TGTGCCACCCCCCCCGCGGGACAGGGTAGATCCTATAATTCACCCCTCCACTTT. Amino acid sequence: CATPPAGQGRSYNSPLHF.